The T cell receptor (beta chain) described here comes from a study of CD4+ T cells in melanoma (dated by TCRdb to between 2022 and 2023). General notes on the study: The study examined neoantigen-specific CD4+ T cells in human melanoma. Beyond this particular receptor, the publication reports: Neoantigen-specific CD4+ T cells in melanoma were reported to have a range of differentiation states. Neoantigen-specific CD4+ T cells were reported to be correlated with the function of CD8+ T cells, macrophages and B cells.

The donors were people with melanoma. This clone was observed once. Its binding antigen is unknown. No much larger clonotype is one base removed from it; base qualities were not supplied. Library preparation was by the immunoSEQ multiplex PCR assay. TCRdb carries this immuneACCESS record with in-frame sequences only. Its versions omit some clonotypes, under half of them owing to an unresolved V gene in the studies checked, with the rest unexplained. In this sample the table shows tens of thousands of clones, approximately 70% of which occur a single time. Of the sample, roughly 4.5% is held by the ten largest clones. Its CDR3 holds 16 amino acids, cysteine through phenylalanine. This entry keeps only the CDR3 DNA: 48 bases, framed from base 1. Reading the germline V gene (reference sequence) gives CDR1 LNHDA and CDR2 SQIVND. V gives up 0 bases and J gives up 1 base, and the segment between their germline ends measures 10 bases.

Recombination joined TRBV19 with TRBJ2-1, with the D gene uncertain. The sequenced material came from tumor tissue. The origin of this receptor is a human donor with melanoma. The DNA sequence is given as TGTGCCAGTAGTATAGATTACCGTGCTTCCTACAATGAGCAGTTCTTC. This gives the protein CASSIDYRASYNEQFF.